This TCR beta chain was sequenced in a study of blood T cell repertoires in COVID-19. Study background: Sites across the United States, Italy and Spain contributed samples from acute and convalescent COVID-19. Sample material is recorded as cDNA or gDNA derived from T cells, B-cell-depleted T cells, or PBMCs.

V was pared by 8 bases and J by 1 base, with 9 bases of the junction left unmatched. The CDR3 is 15 amino acids. The germline CDR1 and CDR2 sequences are MNHNY and SVGAGI (reference sequence). Study processing details: Amplifying reference gene primers gave estimates of nucleated cell counts. Generated by immunoSEQ multiplex PCR, the TCRdb table keeps only in-frame clones and is missing some. That table is the source of V, J and clone size, and D and trimming were worked out from the DNA. Here the sample spans roughly 230,000 clones, approximately 80% being singletons. V is TRBV6-6 and J is TRBJ2-7, with 9 bases that match TRBD1. The sequenced sample was peripheral blood. The sequence was obtained from a man between 35 and 55 years old with acute or convalescent COVID-19. DNA of the CDR3: TGTGCCAGCCGGGACAGGGAAGGTGGTTCCTACGAGCAGTACTTC. Translating it yields CASRDREGGSYEQYF.